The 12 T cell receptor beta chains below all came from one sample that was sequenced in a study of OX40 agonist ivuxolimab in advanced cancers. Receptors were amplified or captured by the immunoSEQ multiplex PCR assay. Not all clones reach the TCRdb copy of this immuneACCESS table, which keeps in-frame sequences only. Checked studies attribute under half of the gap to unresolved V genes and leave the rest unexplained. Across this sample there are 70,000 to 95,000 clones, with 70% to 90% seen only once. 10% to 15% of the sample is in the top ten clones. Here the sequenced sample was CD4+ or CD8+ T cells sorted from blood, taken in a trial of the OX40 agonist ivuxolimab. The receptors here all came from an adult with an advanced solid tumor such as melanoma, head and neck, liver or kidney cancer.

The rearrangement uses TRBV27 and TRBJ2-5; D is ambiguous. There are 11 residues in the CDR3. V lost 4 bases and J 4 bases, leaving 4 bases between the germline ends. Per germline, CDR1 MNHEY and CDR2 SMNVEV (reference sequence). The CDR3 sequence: CASSYGETQYF. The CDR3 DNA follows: TGTGCCAGCAGTTATGGAGAGACCCAGTACTTC.

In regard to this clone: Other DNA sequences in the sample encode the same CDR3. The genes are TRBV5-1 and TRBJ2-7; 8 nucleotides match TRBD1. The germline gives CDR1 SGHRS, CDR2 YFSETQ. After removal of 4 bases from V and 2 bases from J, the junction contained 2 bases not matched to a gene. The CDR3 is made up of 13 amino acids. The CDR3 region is CASSLTGAYEQYF. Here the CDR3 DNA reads TGCGCCAGCAGCCTGACAGGGGCCTACGAGCAGTACTTC.

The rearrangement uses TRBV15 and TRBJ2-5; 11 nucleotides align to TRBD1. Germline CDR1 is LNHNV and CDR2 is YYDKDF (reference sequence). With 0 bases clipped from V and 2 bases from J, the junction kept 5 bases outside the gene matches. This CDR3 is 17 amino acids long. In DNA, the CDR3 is TGTGCCACCAGCAGAGATAGGGACAGGGGGGGACAAGAGACCCAGTACTTC. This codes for CATSRDRDRGGQETQYF. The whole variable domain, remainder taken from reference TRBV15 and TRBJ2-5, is DAMVIQNPRYQVTQFGKPVTLSCSQTLNHNVMYWYQQKSSQAPKLLFHYYDKDFNNEADTPDNFQSRRPNTSFCFLDIRSPGLGDTAMYLCATSRDRDRGGQETQYFGPGTRLLVL.

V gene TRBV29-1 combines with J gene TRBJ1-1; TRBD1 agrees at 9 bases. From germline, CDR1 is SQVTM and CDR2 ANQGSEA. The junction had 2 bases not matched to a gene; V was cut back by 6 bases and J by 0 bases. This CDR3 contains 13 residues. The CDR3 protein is CSVNRGLNTEAFF. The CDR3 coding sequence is TGCAGCGTAAACAGGGGGCTGAACACTGAAGCTTTCTTT.

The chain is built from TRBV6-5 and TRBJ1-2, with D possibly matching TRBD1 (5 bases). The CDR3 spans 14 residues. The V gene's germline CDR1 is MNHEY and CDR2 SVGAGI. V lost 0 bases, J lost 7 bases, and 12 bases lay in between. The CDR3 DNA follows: TGTGCCAGCAGTTACTCCCCAGGGCTATCTGGCTACACCTTC. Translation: CASSYSPGLSGYTF.

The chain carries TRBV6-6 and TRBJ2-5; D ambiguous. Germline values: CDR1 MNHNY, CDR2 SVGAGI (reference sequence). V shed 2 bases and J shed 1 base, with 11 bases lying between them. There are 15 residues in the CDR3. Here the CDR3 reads CASSYPPEAQETQYF. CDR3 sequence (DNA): TGTGCCAGCAGTTACCCCCCGGAAGCCCAAGAGACCCAGTACTTC.

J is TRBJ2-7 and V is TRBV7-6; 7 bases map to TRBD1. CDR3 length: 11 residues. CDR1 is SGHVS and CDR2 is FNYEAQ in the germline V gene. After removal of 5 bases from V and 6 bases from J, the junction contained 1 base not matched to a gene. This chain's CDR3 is CASSPGGEQYF. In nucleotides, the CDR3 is TGTGCCAGCAGCCCAGGGGGCGAGCAGTACTTC. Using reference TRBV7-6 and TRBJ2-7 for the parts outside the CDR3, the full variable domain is GAGVSQSPRYKVTKRGQDVALRCDPISGHVSLYWYRQALGQGPEFLTYFNYEAQQDKSGLPNDRFSAERPEGSISTLTIQRTEQRDSAMYRCASSPGGEQYFGPGTRLTVT.

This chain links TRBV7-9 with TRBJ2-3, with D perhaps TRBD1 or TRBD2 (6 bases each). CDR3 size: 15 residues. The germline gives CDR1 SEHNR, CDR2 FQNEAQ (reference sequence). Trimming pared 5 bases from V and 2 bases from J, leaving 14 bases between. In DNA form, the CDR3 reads TGTGCCAGCAGCGTCCTCGGGGGCGACACAGATACGCAGTATTTT. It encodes CASSVLGGDTDTQYF.

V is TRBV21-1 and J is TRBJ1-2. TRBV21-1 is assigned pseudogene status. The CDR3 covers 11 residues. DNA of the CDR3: TGTGCCAGCGGTGGGTACTATGGCTACACCTTC. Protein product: CASGGYYGYTF.

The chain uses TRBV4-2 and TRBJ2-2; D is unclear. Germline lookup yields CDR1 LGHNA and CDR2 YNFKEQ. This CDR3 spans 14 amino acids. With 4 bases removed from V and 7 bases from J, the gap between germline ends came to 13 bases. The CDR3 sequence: CASSPLWGNGELFF. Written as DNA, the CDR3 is TGTGCCAGCAGCCCCCTTTGGGGTAACGGGGAGCTGTTTTTT.

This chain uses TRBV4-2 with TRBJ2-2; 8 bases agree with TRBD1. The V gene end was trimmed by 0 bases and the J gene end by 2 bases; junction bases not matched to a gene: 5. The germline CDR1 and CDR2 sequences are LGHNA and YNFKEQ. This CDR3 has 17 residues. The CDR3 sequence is CASSQDRQGANTGELFF. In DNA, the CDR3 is TGTGCCAGCAGCCAAGATCGCCAGGGGGCTAACACCGGGGAGCTGTTTTTT.

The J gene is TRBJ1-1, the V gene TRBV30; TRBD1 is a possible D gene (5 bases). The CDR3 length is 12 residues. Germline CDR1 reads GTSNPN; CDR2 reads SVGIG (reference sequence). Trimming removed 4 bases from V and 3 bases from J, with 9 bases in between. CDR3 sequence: CAWKGPYTEAFF. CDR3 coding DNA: TGTGCCTGGAAGGGGCCTTACACTGAAGCTTTCTTT.